Following are 23 T cell receptor beta chains from one sample sequenced in a study of control samples from healthy donors and cancer patients. Only in-frame clones appear in the TCRdb table, and some are missing; sequencing was by immunoSEQ multiplex PCR. The sample includes 70,000 to 95,000 clones, roughly 90% of them seen just once. Sequenced: blood. These receptors all come from a woman aged 25 to 39 in good health.

The chain recombines TRBV5-1 with TRBJ2-7; TRBD2 aligns across 14 bases. Per germline, CDR1 SGHRS and CDR2 YFSETQ. This CDR3 region has 17 residues. V dropped 2 bases and J dropped 6; count of bases not matched to a gene: 10. CDR3 nucleotides: TGCGCCAGCAGCTTCTGGACTAGCGGGAGGACCCCTGTCGAGCAGTACTTC. Translated: CASSFWTSGRTPVEQYF.

The rearrangement uses TRBV7-2 and TRBJ1-6; D is possibly TRBD1 (6 bases). The CDR3 consists of 18 residues. The germline V gene has CDR1 SGHTA and CDR2 FQGNSA. Trimming stripped 6 bases from V and 5 bases from J, with 23 bases between. The CDR3 bases are TGTGCCAGCAGGCTTAGGGAAGCCGGGGGGCCTAATAATTCACCCCTCCACTTT. Amino acid sequence: CASRLREAGGPNNSPLHF.

The chain employs TRBV6-6 and TRBJ1-2, with TRBD1 as a possible D gene (6 bases). Germline-derived CDR1 and CDR2 are MNHNY and SVGAGI (reference sequence). The CDR3 has 13 amino acids. V shed 5 bases and J shed 4 bases, with 11 bases lying between them. DNA for the CDR3: TGTGCCAGCAGTAACAGGGAGGCCTATGGCTACACCTTC. Translating gives CASSNREAYGYTF.

The chain employs TRBV6-5 and TRBJ1-4; 8 nucleotides match TRBD1. The CDR3 extends over 13 amino acids. Trimming cost V 8 bases and J 7 bases; bases outside gene matches: 6. CDR1 MNHEY and CDR2 SVGAGI come from the germline V gene. The CDR3 coding sequence is TGTGCCAGCCGGGGACAGGCCCGTGAAAAACTGTTTTTT. Translating it yields CASRGQAREKLFF.

This clone was counted a single time. The genes are TRBV4-1 and TRBJ2-7, with 10 nucleotides matching TRBD2. V shed 4 bases and J 4 bases; nucleotides not matched to a gene: 7. CDR1 MGHRA and CDR2 YSYEKL come from the germline V gene. The CDR3 totals 15 residues. The CDR3 spells CASSPQAGGPYEQYF. The CDR3 DNA follows: TGCGCCAGCAGCCCCCAAGCGGGAGGGCCATACGAGCAGTACTTC.

V and J are TRBV5-6 and TRBJ1-2; no clear D. Looked up from germline, CDR1 is SGHDT and CDR2 is YYEEEE. Trimming took off 0 bases at V and 1 base at J, with 10 bases between the two ends. The CDR3 runs to 15 residues. The CDR3 DNA reads as TGTGCCAGCAGCTTGGGGTTCGGGATTAACTATGGCTACACCTTC. This sequence encodes CASSLGFGINYGYTF.

The gene calls are TRBV6-5 and TRBJ1-2; a possible D gene is TRBD1 (6 bases). The germline gives CDR1 MNHEY, CDR2 SVGAGI. V was shortened by 5 bases and J by 8 bases, with 18 bases between the two germline ends. This CDR3 is 14 amino acids long. The CDR3 DNA sequence: TGTGCCAGCAGTCGACGGGTGGGGGCAGAAGGCTACACCTTC. Its protein product is CASSRRVGAEGYTF.

The chain carries TRBV12-5 and TRBJ2-2; 10 nucleotides agree with TRBD1. Germline V lookup: CDR1 LGHNT, CDR2 FRNRAP. The CDR3 consists of 20 residues. V gave up 6 bases and J gave up 7 bases; unmatched junction bases: 23. Written as DNA, the CDR3 is TGTGCTAGTGGCTCTCCGGGACAGGGGTCGCCGGGAGAGCGGATCGGGGAGCTGTTTTTT. This sequence encodes CASGSPGQGSPGERIGELFF.

This chain uses TRBV7-6 with TRBJ1-2; D may be TRBD1 (6 bases). The ends were cut back, 1 base at V and 8 bases at J, with 14 bases in the middle. The germline V gene encodes CDR1 SGHVS and CDR2 FNYEAQ. The CDR3 consists of 14 residues. CDR3: CASSLGFGGRGYTF. As DNA, the CDR3 is TGTGCCAGCAGCTTAGGCTTCGGGGGGCGGGGCTACACCTTC.

This rearrangement joins TRBV6-5 to TRBJ1-3, with no clear D. The CDR3 length is 13 residues. The V end was cut by 8 bases, the J end by 4 bases, with 12 bases between. Germline V CDR1 and CDR2: MNHEY, SVGAGI. CDR3 sequence: CASRVGVGNTIYF. The CDR3 DNA is TGTGCCAGCCGAGTTGGAGTGGGAAACACCATATATTTT.

The rearrangement uses TRBV5-1 and TRBJ1-6; D is perhaps TRBD1 (6 bases). CDR1 SGHRS and CDR2 YFSETQ come from the germline V gene. This CDR3 comprises 14 residues. Trimming pared 7 bases from V and 8 bases from J, leaving 16 bases between. The CDR3 loop is CASRGQRADSPLHF. For the CDR3, the DNA is TGCGCCAGCCGGGGACAACGGGCGGATTCACCCCTCCACTTT. Using reference TRBV5-1 and TRBJ1-6 for the parts outside the CDR3, the full variable domain is KAGVTQTPRYLIKTRGQQVTLSCSPISGHRSVSWYQQTPGQGLQFLFEYFSETQRNKGNFPGRFSGRQFSNSRSEMNVSTLELGDSALYLCASRGQRADSPLHFGNGTRLTVT.

The V and J genes are TRBV25-1 and TRBJ1-1, with 7 bases identical to TRBD1. In germline, CDR1 is MGHDK, CDR2 SYGVNS. V lost 4 bases, J lost 1 base, and 6 bases stayed unmatched. The CDR3 totals 15 residues. CDR3 sequence reads: CASSVGGAGNTEAFF. CDR3 nucleotide sequence: TGTGCCAGCAGTGTAGGGGGCGCTGGGAACACTGAAGCTTTCTTT.

This chain connects TRBV7-2 to TRBJ1-1; 8 bases line up with TRBD1. J gave up 3 bases and V 1 base, and 10 bases lay outside the gene matches. The V gene's germline CDR1 is SGHTA and CDR2 FQGNSA. CDR3 length equals 17 residues. CDR3 sequence reads: CASSLVSTRGPDTEAFF. The CDR3, as DNA: TGTGCCAGCAGCTTAGTCAGCACCAGGGGGCCCGACACTGAAGCTTTCTTT.

The V call is TRBV28, the J call TRBJ1-6; tentatively, D is TRBD1 (6 bases). The length of the CDR3 is 13 residues. The V end was cut by 5 bases, the J end by 8 bases, with 10 bases between. Germline CDR1 reads MDHEN; CDR2 reads SYDVKM. The CDR3 loop is CASSPGTHSPLHF. CDR3 in DNA: TGTGCCAGCAGTCCCGGGACACATTCACCCCTCCACTTT.

The rearrangement links TRBV5-1 to TRBJ2-2; D unclear. This CDR3 comprises 15 residues. Germline CDR1 is SGHRS and CDR2 is YFSETQ. V lost 0 bases and J 0 bases, leaving 6 bases between the germline ends. CDR3 loop: CASSLETSNTGELFF. CDR3 DNA: TGCGCCAGCAGCTTGGAAACCTCGAACACCGGGGAGCTGTTTTTT.

The chain employs TRBV9 and TRBJ2-2, with D perhaps assigned TRBD1 or TRBD2 (6 bases each). The germline V gene encodes CDR1 SGDLS and CDR2 YYNGEE. Trimming removed 4 bases at V and 7 bases at J, with 23 bases between. The CDR3 length is 17 residues. CDR3: CASSSLFGGQVGGELFF. The CDR3, as DNA: TGTGCCAGCAGCTCCCTTTTTGGGGGGCAGGTTGGCGGGGAGCTGTTTTTT.

This chain joins TRBV7-3 and TRBJ1-5; 9 nucleotides line up with TRBD1. The J segment lost 4 bases and the V segment lost 2 bases, leaving 6 bases of the junction unmatched. The germline V gene has CDR1 SGHTA and CDR2 FQGTGA. This CDR3 contains 16 residues. This CDR3 is CASSLLSGTGNQPQHF. DNA for the CDR3: TGTGCCAGCAGCTTATTGTCGGGGACAGGGAATCAGCCCCAGCATTTT.

This chain joins TRBV21-1 and TRBJ2-1. TRBV21-1 is given as a pseudogene. The CDR3 runs 14 residues. This chain's CDR3 is CASRGPTSYNEQFF. Written as DNA, the CDR3 is TGTGCCAGCAGGGGACCCACCTCCTACAATGAGCAGTTCTTC.

The chain employs TRBV28 and TRBJ1-5, with unresolved D. Germline lookup yields CDR1 MDHEN and CDR2 SYDVKM. This CDR3 comprises 13 residues. Between the trimmed V and J ends, which lost 2 bases and 12 bases, there was a span of 14 bases. The CDR3 sequence: CASSLPGSHHQHF. The CDR3 DNA is TGTGCCAGCAGTTTACCCGGCTCGCACCACCAGCATTTT.

The chain recombines TRBV3-1 (or the pseudogene TRBV3-2) with TRBJ1-3; TRBD1 is a possible D gene (5 bases). The V end was cut by 2 bases, the J end by 4 bases, with 15 bases between. Looked up from germline, CDR1 is LGHDT and CDR2 is YNNKEL (reference sequence). The CDR3 contains 16 residues. CDR3 sequence: CASSQSLGPGGNTIYF. In DNA form, the CDR3 reads TGTGCCAGCAGCCAATCCCTGGGGCCAGGGGGAAACACCATATATTTT.

The CDR3 DNA reads TGCAGTGCTAGAGATACCAATGAGCAGTTCTTC. As protein: CSARDTNEQFF. This chain uses TRBV20-1 with TRBJ2-1; D is uncertain. V dropped 0 bases and J dropped 6 bases, with 3 bases sitting between them. Germline CDR1 is DFQATT and CDR2 is SNEGSKA (reference sequence). The CDR3 runs to 11 residues.

This chain connects TRBV19 to TRBJ1-2, with 8 bases that match TRBD1. Germline CDR1 is LNHDA and CDR2 is SQIVND (reference sequence). V gave up 4 bases and J gave up 3 bases; unmatched junction bases: 7. CDR3 size: 15 residues. The CDR3 protein is CASSTRQGFDYGYTF. As DNA, the CDR3 is TGTGCCAGTAGTACTCGACAGGGGTTTGACTATGGCTACACCTTC.

The rearrangement joins TRBV14 to TRBJ1-2; no clear D. This CDR3 region has 13 residues. Germline CDR1 SGHDN, CDR2 FVKESK. Between the trimmed V and J ends, which lost 2 bases and 7 bases, there was a span of 11 bases. CDR3 residues: CASSQIRGGGYTF. The DNA for the CDR3 is TGTGCCAGCAGCCAAATCCGGGGAGGTGGCTACACCTTC.